One TCR beta chain is described in this entry. TCRdb keeps only in-frame clones here, not all; method: immunoSEQ multiplex PCR. This table holds 1.5 million to 2.5 million clones, about 94% found once. This entry belongs to a study of shared clonotypes between healthy human individuals. Between the trimmed V and J ends, which lost 4 bases and 1 base, there was a span of 8 bases. Germline V gene sequence: CDR1 SGHTS, CDR2 YDEGEE. This CDR3 is 14 amino acids long. Naive CD8 cells comprised CD45RO-negative, CCR7-positively selected cells, excluding terminally differentiated effector memory CD45RA+ cells.

The J gene is TRBJ2-2, the V gene TRBV5-8, with D unresolved. The clonotype comes from a man between 18 and 35 years old in good health. The specimen sequenced was naive CD8+ T cells sorted from blood. This CDR3 is CASSNDQNTGELFF. DNA of the CDR3: TGTGCCAGCAGCAACGACCAGAACACCGGGGAGCTGTTTTTT.